The T cell receptor beta chain under discussion was sequenced for a study of blood T cell repertoires in COVID-19 (dated by TCRdb to 2020 to 2022). With regard to the full study: The collaborator samples originated in the United States, Italy and Spain and spanned the acute and convalescent phases of COVID-19. The material from the prospective study consisted of cDNA or gDNA derived from T cells, B-cell-depleted T cells, or PBMCs. Deeply sampled blood TCRbeta repertoires from subjects exposed to, actively infected with, or recovered from COVID-19 were included in the dataset. The repertoires were made available in a free public database intended to serve as a resource for research on the immune response to SARS-CoV-2. The samples were drawn from two sources: the first 160 participants of the ongoing ImmuneRACE study, and 1,200 or so subjects contributed by 6 global collaborators. The sample metadata nearly always contained a de-identified subject ID, COVID-19 status, age in years and sex. Where available, HLA class I and class II types were taken from metadata supplied by the sample provider and were not determined by assay-based typing. Overall results and qualifications from the work: The amount of clinical and demographic metadata varied by source and participant and was provided uncurated.

The immunoSEQ Assay, a bias-controlled multiplex PCR, was used to amplify TCRbeta CDR3 regions from genomic DNA. From the authors' description of their analysis: Nucleated cell counts per sample were estimated from amplification of reference gene primers within the assay. Sequence reads were collapsed and filtered to measure the absolute abundance of every unique TCRbeta CDR3 rearrangement. For each sample, productive Simpson clonality was calculated by taking the square root of Simpson's diversity index across productive rearrangements. Held by TCRdb, this immuneACCESS table contains in-frame sequences only and omits some clones. Under half of the omission traces to an unresolved V gene where checked; the cause of the rest is unknown. V, J and clone size derive from that table, while D and trimming were established from the DNA sequence. This sample comprises around 100,000 clones, roughly nine tenths of them detected only once. 3.5% of the sample rests with the top ten.

Comments on this clone: Its antigen target is currently unknown. Qualities for individual bases were not recorded, and no much larger clone is one base off.

Trimming costs V 4 bases and J 3 bases, and their ends lie 6 bases apart. The CDR3 contains 12 residues, cysteine and phenylalanine counted. This entry keeps only the CDR3 DNA: 36 bases, framed from base 1. CDR1 is given as SNHLY and CDR2 as FYNNEI, both from the germline V gene. Collaborating institutions collected whole blood in K2EDTA tubes following their own protocols. For TCRbeta analysis, collaborator samples were shipped as frozen whole blood, as isolated PBMCs, or as DNA extracted from either sample type. The sample taken for sequencing was peripheral blood. The chain employs TRBV2 and TRBJ1-1; no D gene is confidently identified. The sequence came from an older woman with acute or convalescent COVID-19. This receptor carries the CDR3 CASSAVYTEAFF. The DNA is TGTGCCAGCAGTGCGGTATACACTGAAGCTTTCTTT.